These 25 T cell receptor beta chains came from one sample sequenced in a study of regulatory T cells in long-lasting Graves disease. The time point was: persistent/refractory GD, antithyroid drugs over 5 years with positive TRAb. There was RNA extracted from PBMCs, and the TCR library was made from it. Researchers made TCR beta libraries by using iRepertoire HTBI primers and running Arm-PCR on CDR3 regions. In TCRdb, the multiplex PCR reads were re-called with MiXCR into one record per CDR3 protein. The table has a few hundred thousand distinct CDR3 sequences, 20% to 25% seen once. Sequenced here: peripheral blood mononuclear cells (PBMCs), sampled when the disease was refractory, from a patient treated with antithyroid drugs. The receptors originated from a woman aged 35 to 49 with Graves disease.

This clonotype has ten or more counts. The chain uses TRBV7-2 and TRBJ2-3; D is ambiguous. Trimming took off 5 bases at V and 3 bases at J, with 15 bases between the two ends. CDR3 length: 15 residues. The germline V gene encodes CDR1 SGHTA and CDR2 FQGNSA. This CDR3 reads CASSKVAVGTDTQYF. CDR3 nucleotide sequence: TGTGCCAGCAGCAAAGTGGCAGTGGGTACAGATACGCAGTATTTT.

In this sample, this clonotype turned up a few times. V usage is TRBV5-5 and J usage is TRBJ1-1; maybe TRBD1 (5 bases). CDR1 and CDR2 from the germline V gene are SGHKS and YYEKEE (reference sequence). The CDR3 extends over 15 amino acids. V was trimmed by 6 bases and J by 1 base, leaving 16 bases between them. Here the CDR3 DNA reads TGTGCCAGCACCGGAGCGGGACTAGGGAACACTGAAGCTTTCTTT. The encoded protein is CASTGAGLGNTEAFF.

This clonotype was seen ten or more times. The V and J genes are TRBV28 and TRBJ2-2, with D uncertain. This CDR3 contains 13 residues. Trimming removed 3 bases at V and 6 bases at J, with 8 bases between. Per the germline V gene, CDR1 is MDHEN and CDR2 is SYDVKM. CDR3 sequence reads: CASSFSRAGELFF. The CDR3 DNA reads TGTGCCAGCAGTTTCTCTCGAGCCGGGGAGCTGTTTTTT.

This clonotype was detected many times. CDR3 residues: CASSLSIAGGSEQYF. CDR3 DNA sequence: TGTGCCAGCAGTTTATCAATAGCGGGAGGGAGCGAGCAGTACTTC. The rearrangement joins TRBV27 to TRBJ2-7; 11 bases are shared with TRBD2. Germline V lookup: CDR1 MNHEY, CDR2 SMNVEV (reference sequence). This CDR3 has 15 amino acids. V was pared by 0 bases and J by 6 bases, with 4 bases of the junction left unmatched.

This sequence joins TRBV29-1 and TRBJ2-7, with TRBD2 identical over 8 bases. Per the germline V gene, CDR1 is SQVTM and CDR2 is ANQGSEA. With V trimmed by 0 bases and J by 0 bases, 4 bases remained unmatched. This CDR3 contains 15 residues. CDR3 sequence: CSVEETSAYSYEQYF. CDR3 nucleotide sequence: TGCAGCGTTGAAGAGACTAGCGCCTACTCCTACGAGCAGTACTTC.

This clonotype was detected many times. The genes are TRBV11-2 and TRBJ2-7, with 13 bases aligning to TRBD2. This CDR3 is 15 amino acids long. The V segment lost 6 bases and the J segment 1 base; nucleotides outside the gene matches: 3. CDR1 is SGHAT, CDR2 FQNNGV, per germline. CDR3 in DNA: TGTGCCAGCAGTTGGGGACTAGCGGGATCCTACGAGCAGTACTTC. Its protein is CASSWGLAGSYEQYF.

The chain recombines TRBV20-1 with TRBJ2-5; 15 bases are shared with TRBD2. The CDR3 contains 16 residues. With V trimmed by 6 bases and J by 4 bases, 9 bases remained unmatched. Germline V gene lookup returns CDR1 DFQATT and CDR2 SNEGSKA (reference sequence). Here the CDR3 DNA reads TGCAGTGCGGCGGGACTAGCGGGAGGCTTGGGAGAGACCCAGTACTTC. Translation: CSAAGLAGGLGETQYF.

V gene TRBV2 combines with J gene TRBJ2-1, with 7 bases aligning to TRBD1. The CDR3 spans 13 residues. From germline, CDR1 is SNHLY and CDR2 FYNNEI. V lost 5 bases to trimming and J lost 4 bases; unmatched junction nucleotides: 2. This CDR3 reads CASSLTGYNEQFF. The CDR3 region has the DNA TGTGCCAGCAGTCTGACAGGGTACAATGAGCAGTTCTTC.

In its sample, this clonotype was seen many times. The chain recombines TRBV28 with TRBJ2-7; 11 bases align to TRBD2. Germline CDR1 MDHEN, CDR2 SYDVKM. The length of the CDR3 is 20 residues. V lost 6 bases to trimming and J lost 4 bases; unmatched junction nucleotides: 23. For the CDR3, the DNA is TGTGCCAGCAGGAACAGGGGACTCTTACCTAGCGGGAGGAAGGGATACGAGCAGTACTTC. It specifies CASRNRGLLPSGRKGYEQYF.

This clonotype was observed many times. The chain recombines TRBV11-2 with TRBJ2-7; D is unclear. V lost 1 base and J lost 10, with 8 bases in between. The germline CDR1 and CDR2 sequences are SGHAT and FQNNGV. The CDR3 has 11 amino acids. CDR3 coding DNA: TGTGCCAGCAGCTTAGTCGGACCTCAGTACTTC. This sequence encodes CASSLVGPQYF.

This sequence joins TRBV2 and TRBJ2-3; D ambiguous. This CDR3 has 12 residues. Per germline, CDR1 SNHLY and CDR2 FYNNEI. Trimming stripped 5 bases from V and 2 bases from J, with 5 bases between. The CDR3 is CASSTDTDTQYF. The CDR3 DNA sequence: TGTGCCAGCAGTACGGACACAGATACGCAGTATTTT.

This chain joins TRBV20-1 and TRBJ2-1; 9 bases line up with TRBD2. The germline gives CDR1 DFQATT, CDR2 SNEGSKA (reference sequence). V shed 0 bases and J 4 bases; nucleotides not matched to a gene: 1. The CDR3 consists of 14 residues. The CDR3 here is CSARELAGYNEQFF. DNA for the CDR3: TGCAGTGCTAGAGAACTAGCGGGTTACAATGAGCAGTTCTTC.

In its sample, this clonotype was seen many times. This chain links TRBV7-2 with TRBJ1-2; D may be TRBD1 (5 bases). Looked up from germline, CDR1 is SGHTA and CDR2 is FQGNSA. V shed 2 bases and J shed 2 bases, with 9 bases lying between them. This CDR3 is 14 amino acids long. CDR3 region: CASSLLGANYGYTF. Here the CDR3 DNA reads TGTGCCAGCAGCTTACTAGGGGCGAACTATGGCTACACCTTC.

This clonotype was found many times. The chain is built from TRBV27 and TRBJ2-6; D is undetermined. Germline assignment: CDR1 MNHEY and CDR2 SMNVEV (reference sequence). The CDR3 extends over 18 amino acids. Trimming took 3 bases from V and 0 from J, leaving 15 bases between them. As DNA, the CDR3 is TGTGCCAGCAGTTTTAGGTCTTGGACGTCCTCTGGGGCCAACGTCCTGACTTTC. Residues: CASSFRSWTSSGANVLTF.

This clonotype was recorded a few times. This chain connects TRBV4-2 to TRBJ2-2; 7 bases agree with TRBD2. The CDR3 consists of 16 residues. Germline V gene lookup returns CDR1 LGHNA and CDR2 YNFKEQ. Trimming at V came to 1 base and at J to 1 base, leaving 3 bases not matched to a gene. CDR3 region: CASSQGGGRNTGELFF. As DNA, the CDR3 is TGTGCCAGCAGCCAAGGGGGGGGAAGGAACACCGGGGAGCTGTTTTTT.

This clonotype has at least ten counts. The chain combines TRBV20-1 with TRBJ1-4, with a weak D call TRBD1 (6 bases). This CDR3 region has 14 residues. Between the trimmed V and J ends, which lost 3 bases and 8 bases, there was a span of 16 bases. Germline CDR1 reads DFQATT; CDR2 reads SNEGSKA (reference sequence). CDR3 coding DNA: TGCAGTGCTAGGGACCGGGACACGTGGGAAAAACTGTTTTTT. Translating it yields CSARDRDTWEKLFF.

The V gene is TRBV4-1, the J gene TRBJ1-4; 12 bases match TRBD1. After removal of 4 bases from V and 7 bases from J, the junction contained 1 base not matched to a gene. The length of the CDR3 is 14 residues. The germline V gene has CDR1 MGHRA and CDR2 YSYEKL. In nucleotides, the CDR3 is TGCGCCAGCAGCCCGGGACAGGGGGCTGAAAAACTGTTTTTT. Protein sequence: CASSPGQGAEKLFF.

A note on this clonotype: This sequence is one base from a far larger clone and is likely a read error. This is likely a read error, given that the CDR3 carries no conserved phenylalanine or tryptophan at its end. The V gene is TRBV6-2 or TRBV6-3, the J gene TRBJ2-5; D possibly corresponds to TRBD1 (6 bases). CDR3 length: 14 amino acids. V lost 6 bases, J lost 1 base, and 12 bases lay in between. The germline V gene has CDR1 MNHEY and CDR2 SVGEGT. In DNA form, the CDR3 reads TGTGCCAGCAGGATAACAGGGCCCCAAGAGACCCAGTACTAC. Protein: CASRITGPQETQYY.

The sample holds many counts of this clonotype. The chain links TRBV2 to TRBJ1-4; tentative D call: TRBD1 (5 bases). Germline loops: CDR1 SNHLY, CDR2 FYNNEI. Trimming stripped 6 bases from V and 2 bases from J, with 16 bases between. CDR3 length: 16 amino acids. Written as DNA, the CDR3 is TGTGCCAGCAGGATGGGGGGTTTCAGGACTAATGAAAAACTGTTTTTT. This sequence encodes CASRMGGFRTNEKLFF.

This clonotype showed up many times. The rearrangement links TRBV12-3 or TRBV12-4 to TRBJ2-2; D not certain. The V end lost 3 bases, the J end lost 1 base, and 6 bases lay between the germline ends. The CDR3 has 14 residues. This chain's CDR3 is CASSLWLNTGELFF. For the CDR3, the DNA is TGTGCCAGCAGTTTGTGGTTGAACACCGGGGAGCTGTTTTTT.

The chain combines TRBV7-9 with TRBJ2-7, with a possible D match to TRBD2 (6 bases). The CDR3 runs to 15 residues. The germline V gene has CDR1 SEHNR and CDR2 FQNEAQ (reference sequence). The germline V and J ends were trimmed by 1 base and 0 bases, with 10 bases remaining between them. The CDR3 nucleotides are TGTGCCAGCAGCTTAGTGGAGGGCACCTCCTACGAGCAGTACTTC. It is translated as CASSLVEGTSYEQYF.

This clonotype has a single count. CDR3 nucleotide sequence: TGTGCCAGCAGTAAGACCCGAGGACAGGGGGACTACGAGCAGTACTTC. This encodes CASSKTRGQGDYEQYF. V is TRBV6-1 and J is TRBJ2-7, with 10 bases aligning to TRBD1. CDR1 and CDR2 (germline): MNHNS, SASEGT. The CDR3 sequence is 16 residues long. V lost 5 bases to trimming and J lost 3 bases; unmatched junction nucleotides: 10.

In this sample, this clonotype turned up many times. The chain is built from TRBV11-2 and TRBJ2-7; D uncertain. The CDR3 totals 15 residues. Per the germline V gene, CDR1 is SGHAT and CDR2 is FQNNGV. The V end lost 1 base, the J end lost 4 bases, and 14 bases lay between the germline ends. The CDR3 loop is CASSLGSGIKYEQYF. The CDR3 DNA follows: TGTGCCAGCAGCTTAGGGTCAGGTATAAAATACGAGCAGTACTTC. The full variable domain, rest sourced from reference TRBV11-2 and TRBJ2-7, is EAGVAQSPRYKIIEKRQSVAFWCNPISGHATLYWYQQILGQGPKLLIQFQNNGVVDDSQLPKDRFSAERLKGVDSTLKIQPAKLEDSAVYLCASSLGSGIKYEQYFGPGTRLTVT.

This clonotype turned up a few times. The chain links TRBV6-1 to TRBJ2-7, with D tentatively TRBD1 or TRBD2 (5 bases each). V lost 7 bases, J lost 6 bases, and 10 bases lay in between. Germline-derived CDR1 and CDR2 are MNHNS and SASEGT. The CDR3 extends over 11 amino acids. The CDR3 loop reads CASKVGAEQYF. CDR3 coding DNA: TGTGCCAGCAAGGTCGGGGCCGAGCAGTACTTC.

This clonotype was counted at least ten times. The chain is built from TRBV27 and TRBJ1-1; no clear D. The length of the CDR3 is 13 residues. V lost 6 bases to trimming and J lost 3 bases, with 11 bases between them. CDR1 and CDR2 (germline): MNHEY, SMNVEV (reference sequence). The CDR3 reads CASSFRADTEAFF. CDR3 DNA sequence: TGTGCCAGCAGCTTTCGGGCGGACACTGAAGCTTTCTTT.